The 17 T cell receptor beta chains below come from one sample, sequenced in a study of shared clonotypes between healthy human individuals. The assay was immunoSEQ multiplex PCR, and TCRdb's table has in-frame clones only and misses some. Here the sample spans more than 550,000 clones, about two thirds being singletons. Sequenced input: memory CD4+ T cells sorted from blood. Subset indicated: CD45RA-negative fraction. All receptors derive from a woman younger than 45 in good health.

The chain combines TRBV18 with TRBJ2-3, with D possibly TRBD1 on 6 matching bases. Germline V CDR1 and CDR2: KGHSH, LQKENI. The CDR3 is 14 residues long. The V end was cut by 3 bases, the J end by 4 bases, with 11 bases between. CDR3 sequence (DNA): TGTGCCAGCTCACCCACAGGGTCCCCAGATACGCAGTATTTT. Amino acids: CASSPTGSPDTQYF. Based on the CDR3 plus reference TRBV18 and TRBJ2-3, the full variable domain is NAGVMQNPRHLVRRRGQEARLRCSPMKGHSHVYWYRQLPEEGLKFMVYLQKENIIDESGMPKERFSAEFPKEGPSILRIQQVVRGDSAAYFCASSPTGSPDTQYFGPGTRLTVL.

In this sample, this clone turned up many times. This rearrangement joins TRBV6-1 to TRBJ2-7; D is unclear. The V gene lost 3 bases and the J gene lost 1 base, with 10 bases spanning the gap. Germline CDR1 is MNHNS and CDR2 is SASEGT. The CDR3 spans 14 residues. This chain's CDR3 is CASSENVLSYEQYF. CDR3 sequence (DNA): TGTGCCAGCAGTGAGAACGTGTTGTCCTACGAGCAGTACTTC.

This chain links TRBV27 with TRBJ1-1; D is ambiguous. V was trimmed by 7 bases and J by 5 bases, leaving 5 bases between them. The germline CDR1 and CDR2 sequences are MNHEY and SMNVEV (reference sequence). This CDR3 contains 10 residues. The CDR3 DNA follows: TGTGCCAGCATGGGGACTGAAGCTTTCTTT. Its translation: CASMGTEAFF.

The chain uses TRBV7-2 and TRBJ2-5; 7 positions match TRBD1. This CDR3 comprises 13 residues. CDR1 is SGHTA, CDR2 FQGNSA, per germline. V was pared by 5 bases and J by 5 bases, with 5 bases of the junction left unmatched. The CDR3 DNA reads TGTGCCAGCAGCCCACAGGGGCGGGAGACCCAGTACTTC. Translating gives CASSPQGRETQYF.

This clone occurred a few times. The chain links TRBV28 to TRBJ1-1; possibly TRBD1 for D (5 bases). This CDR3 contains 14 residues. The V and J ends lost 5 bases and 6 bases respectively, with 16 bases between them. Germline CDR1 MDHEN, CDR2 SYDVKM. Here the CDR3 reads CASSTTAGSAEAFF. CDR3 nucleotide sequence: TGTGCCAGCAGTACCACCGCAGGGTCTGCTGAAGCTTTCTTT.

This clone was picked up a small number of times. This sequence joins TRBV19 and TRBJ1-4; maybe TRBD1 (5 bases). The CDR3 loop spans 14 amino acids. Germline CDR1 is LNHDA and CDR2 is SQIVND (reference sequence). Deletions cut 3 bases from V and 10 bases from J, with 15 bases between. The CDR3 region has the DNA TGTGCCAGTAGTATCACCGGGACGGGAGGAAAACTGTTTTTT. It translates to CASSITGTGGKLFF.

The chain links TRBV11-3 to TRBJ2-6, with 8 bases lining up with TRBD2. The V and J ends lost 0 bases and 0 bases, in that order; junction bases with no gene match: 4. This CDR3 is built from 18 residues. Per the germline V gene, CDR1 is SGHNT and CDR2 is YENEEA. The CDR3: CASSLELAVSSGANVLTF. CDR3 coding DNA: TGTGCCAGCAGCTTAGAACTAGCGGTATCCTCTGGGGCCAACGTCCTGACTTTC.

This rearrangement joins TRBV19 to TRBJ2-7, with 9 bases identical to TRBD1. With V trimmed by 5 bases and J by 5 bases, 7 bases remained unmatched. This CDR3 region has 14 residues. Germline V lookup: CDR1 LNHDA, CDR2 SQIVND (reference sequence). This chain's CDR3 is CASSRRTGENEQYF. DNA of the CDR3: TGTGCCAGTAGTCGCCGGACAGGGGAAAACGAGCAGTACTTC. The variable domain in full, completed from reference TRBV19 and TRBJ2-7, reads DGGITQSPKYLFRKEGQNVTLSCEQNLNHDAMYWYRQDPGQGLRLIYYSQIVNDFQKGDIAEGYSVSREKKESFPLTVTSAQKNPTAFYLCASSRRTGENEQYFGPGTRLTVT.

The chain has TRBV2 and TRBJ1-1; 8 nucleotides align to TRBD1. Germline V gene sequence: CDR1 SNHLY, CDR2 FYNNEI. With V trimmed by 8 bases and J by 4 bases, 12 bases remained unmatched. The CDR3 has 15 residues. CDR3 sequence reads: CASLLDRAWPTEAFF. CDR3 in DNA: TGTGCCAGCCTCCTGGACAGGGCTTGGCCCACTGAAGCTTTCTTT.

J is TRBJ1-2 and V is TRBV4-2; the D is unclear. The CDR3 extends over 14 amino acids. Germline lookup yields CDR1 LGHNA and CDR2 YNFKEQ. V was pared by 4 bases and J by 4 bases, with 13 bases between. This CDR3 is CASSRNKAAYGYTF. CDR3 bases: TGTGCCAGCAGCCGAAACAAGGCTGCCTATGGCTACACCTTC.

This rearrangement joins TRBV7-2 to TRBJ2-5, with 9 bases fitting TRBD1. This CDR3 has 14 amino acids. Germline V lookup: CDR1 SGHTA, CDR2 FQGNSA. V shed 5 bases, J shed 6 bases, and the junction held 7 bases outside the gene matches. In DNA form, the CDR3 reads TGTGCCAGCAGCCCGGACAGGGGAGGCAAGACCCAGTACTTC. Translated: CASSPDRGGKTQYF.

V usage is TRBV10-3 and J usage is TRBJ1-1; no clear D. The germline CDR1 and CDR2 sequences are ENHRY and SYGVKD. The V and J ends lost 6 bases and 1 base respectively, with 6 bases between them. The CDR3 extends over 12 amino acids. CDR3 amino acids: CAISTRNTEAFF. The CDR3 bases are TGTGCCATCAGCACTAGGAACACTGAAGCTTTCTTT.

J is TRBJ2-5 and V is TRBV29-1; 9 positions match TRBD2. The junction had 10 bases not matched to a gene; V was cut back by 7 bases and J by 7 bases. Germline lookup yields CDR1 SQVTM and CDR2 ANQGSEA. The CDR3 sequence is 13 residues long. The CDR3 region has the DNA TGCAGCGGTAGTAGCGGGAGCGGAGGGACCCAGTACTTC. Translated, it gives CSGSSGSGGTQYF.

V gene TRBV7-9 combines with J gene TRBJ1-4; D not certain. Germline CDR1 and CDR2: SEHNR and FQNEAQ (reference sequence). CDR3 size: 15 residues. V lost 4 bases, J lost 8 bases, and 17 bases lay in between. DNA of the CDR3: TGTGCCAGCAGCTCAATGGGTATTCCTGGAGAAAAACTGTTTTTT. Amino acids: CASSSMGIPGEKLFF.

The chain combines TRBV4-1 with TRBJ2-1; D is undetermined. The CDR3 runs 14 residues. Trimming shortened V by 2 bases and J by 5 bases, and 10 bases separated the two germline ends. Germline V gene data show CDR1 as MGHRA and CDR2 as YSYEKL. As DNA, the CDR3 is TGCGCCAGCAGCCAACCGTCTAGGGACAATGAGCAGTTCTTC. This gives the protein CASSQPSRDNEQFF.

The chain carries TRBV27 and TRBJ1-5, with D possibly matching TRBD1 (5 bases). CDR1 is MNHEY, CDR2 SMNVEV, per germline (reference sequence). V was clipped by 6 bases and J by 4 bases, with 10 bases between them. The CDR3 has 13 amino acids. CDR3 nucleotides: TGTGCCAGCAGGACGGGGGGAAATCAGCCCCAGCATTTT. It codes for CASRTGGNQPQHF.

DNA of the CDR3: TGTGCCAGCTCACCTCCGGGACAGAGCACAGATACGCAGTATTTT. Translated, it gives CASSPPGQSTDTQYF. The rearrangement joins TRBV18 to TRBJ2-3, with 7 bases fitting TRBD1. V lost 3 bases, J lost 0 bases, and 3 bases stayed unmatched. CDR3 length: 15 residues. The germline V gene encodes CDR1 KGHSH and CDR2 LQKENI. The full variable domain, with the rest looked up from reference TRBV18 and TRBJ2-3, is NAGVMQNPRHLVRRRGQEARLRCSPMKGHSHVYWYRQLPEEGLKFMVYLQKENIIDESGMPKERFSAEFPKEGPSILRIQQVVRGDSAAYFCASSPPGQSTDTQYFGPGTRLTVL.